This entry describes one T cell receptor beta chain. Its antigen is still unknown. The CDR3 covers 13 residues. Germline V gives CDR1 SGDLS, CDR2 YYNGEE. V shed 1 base and J shed 5 bases, with 9 bases lying between them. The sample belongs to a study of T cells after yellow fever vaccination. Turning to the study itself: The SMART-Seq v4 Ultra Low Input method served to prepare the low-cell-number fractions. Broader study findings: The booster saw the reappearance of most primary-vaccination clones (around 96% CD4, 70% to 90% CD8). Weaker, the secondary response had a peak occurring faster, on day 5 versus 15.

Production of TCR cDNA was by 5'RACE template switching, which also added a universal primer site and UMIs. TCRdb independently ran MiXCR on the 5' RACE reads; one entry per CDR3 protein. The sample includes 500,000 to 650,000 distinct CDR3 sequences, about 15% seen only once; the top ten take 17%. This material consisted of PBMCs, taken more than 4 days after the first yellow fever vaccination. The sequence was collected from a man in his late teens or twenties who received the YFV17D yellow fever vaccine. The chain couples TRBV9 to TRBJ1-1; possibly TRBD1 for D (6 bases). The CDR3 loop is CASSVTGRTEAFF. CDR3 nucleotides: TGTGCCAGCAGCGTAACAGGGCGGACTGAAGCTTTCTTT.